These T cell receptor beta chains were read from a single sample in a study of T cell responses to AZD1222 COVID-19 vaccine. Sequenced by immunoSEQ multiplex PCR; TCRdb stores in-frame clones only, minus some. The sample lists 85,000 to 130,000 clones; roughly 90% were seen once. Sequences were derived from peripheral blood, sampled on day 0 of AZD1222 vaccination. The receptors were sampled from an adult in good health. CDR3s include the opening cysteine and the closing phenylalanine or tryptophan. The D gene is left open where the match is weak. Size is stated for part of the rows, as once, few or many counts, or as a class when the clone is expanded.

J	V	size	length	D	DNA	CDR3
TRBJ2-6	TRBV4-1	-	18	-	TGCGCCAGCAGCCAAGCCCCGGGGGCCGTCTCTGGGGCCAACGTCCTGACTTTC	CASSQAPGAVSGANVLTF
TRBJ2-1	TRBV28	-	15	-	TGTGCCAGCAGTCATCTGGGCAGGTCCTACAATGAGCAGTTCTTC	CASSHLGRSYNEQFF
TRBJ1-4	TRBV19	-	16	-	TGTGCCAGTAGTCCCACAGGACTCGCAACTAATGAAAAACTGTTTTTT	CASSPTGLATNEKLFF
TRBJ2-1	TRBV29-1	-	12	TRBD2	TGCAGCGTCGACCTAGCGGCGAAAACGACGTTCTTC	CSVDLAAKTTFF
TRBJ2-3	TRBV5-1	-	16	TRBD2	TGCGCCAGCAGCTTGGCTCAGCGGGGGCATACAGATACGCAGTATTTT	CASSLAQRGHTDTQYF
TRBJ2-5	TRBV3-1/TRBV3-2	-	13	-	TGTGCCAGCAGCCACAGACCGCCTCAGACCCAGTACTTC	CASSHRPPQTQYF
TRBJ1-5	TRBV19	-	15	TRBD1	TGTGCCAGTAACCCGGGACAGGATCGCAATCAGCCCCAGCATTTT	CASNPGQDRNQPQHF
TRBJ2-1	TRBV7-9	-	13	-	TGTGCCAGCAGCTTGCGCGCCTACAATGAGCAGTTCTTC	CASSLRAYNEQFF
TRBJ1-4	TRBV28	-	12	-	TGTGCCAGCAGTAGCCCCGCCGAAAAACTGTTTTTT	CASSSPAEKLFF
TRBJ2-5	TRBV6-5	-	14	-	TGTGCCAGCAGTTATGGGCCAGGTCAAGAGACCCAGTACTTC	CASSYGPGQETQYF
TRBJ2-1	TRBV11-3	-	13	-	TGTGCCAGCAGCTTAAGGTTTAACAATGAGCAGTTCTTC	CASSLRFNNEQFF
TRBJ2-7	TRBV11-2	-	16	TRBD2	TGTGCCAGCAGCTCAGTCGGTAGCGGGCCCTCCTACGAGCAGTACTTC	CASSSVGSGPSYEQYF
TRBJ2-1	TRBV5-1	-	15	-	TGCGCCAGCAGCTTTAGAACGGGAGATCGAGGGGAGCAGTTCTTC	CASSFRTGDRGEQFF
TRBJ1-2	TRBV5-1	-	14	-	TGCGCCAGCAATTCGGGGGCGCCTAACTATGGCTACACCTTC	CASNSGAPNYGYTF
TRBJ1-5	TRBV6-1	once	16	TRBD1	TGTGCCAGCAGTGAGGGGACAGGGTGGGCTAATCAGCCCCAGCATTTT	CASSEGTGWANQPQHF
TRBJ2-7	TRBV7-3	-	14	TRBD2	TGTGCCAGCAGCTTAGAAGCGGGACCCTACGAGCAGTACTTC	CASSLEAGPYEQYF
TRBJ1-1	TRBV10-1	once	13	-	TGCGCCAGCAGTGTCCTCCCGGGCACTGAAGCTTTCTTT	CASSVLPGTEAFF
TRBJ2-1	TRBV5-5	-	16	TRBD2	TGTGCCAGCAGCACCTACGGGGCTAGCGGGTGGAATGAGCAGTTCTTC	CASSTYGASGWNEQFF
TRBJ1-1	TRBV14	-	15	TRBD1	TGTGCCAGCAGCCCCCCGAGGGGGCGGAACACTGAAGCTTTCTTT	CASSPPRGRNTEAFF
TRBJ2-1	TRBV30	-	10	-	TGTGCCTGGAGTGTGAATGAGCAGTTCTTC	CAWSVNEQFF
TRBJ2-1	TRBV21-1	-	16	-	TGTGCCAGCTTCCGACCGACTAGCGGGGGATACAATGAGCAGTTCTTC	CASFRPTSGGYNEQFF
TRBJ1-1	TRBV5-7	-	14	-	TGTGCCAGCAGGACGGCGCCAGGGAACACTGAAGCTTTCTTT	CASRTAPGNTEAFF
TRBJ1-2	TRBV5-1	-	15	-	TGCGCCAGCAGCTTTAGGCCAGGGGAGAGCTATGGCTACACCTTC	CASSFRPGESYGYTF
TRBJ1-2	TRBV24-1	-	12	TRBD1	TGTGCCACCAGTGTTACAGGGGCTGGCTACACCTTC	CATSVTGAGYTF
TRBJ2-3	TRBV2	-	14	-	TGTGCCAGCAGTGCAGTATCGGGGGCAGATACGCAGTATTTT	CASSAVSGADTQYF
TRBJ1-4	TRBV10-3	-	13	-	TGTGCCATCAGTGAGTCGACGGTTGAAAAACTGTTTTTT	CAISESTVEKLFF
TRBJ2-7	TRBV9	-	14	-	TGTGCCAGCAGCGTAGAGGCTCTAGCGCGTGAGCAGTACTTC	CASSVEALAREQYF
TRBJ1-6	TRBV14	-	13	-	TGTGCCAGCAGCCTCTCCTATAATTCACCCCTCCACTTT	CASSLSYNSPLHF
TRBJ2-1	TRBV3-1/TRBV3-2	-	14	TRBD2	TGTGCCAGCGGGACTAGCGGGAGTAGGGATGAGCAGTTCTTC	CASGTSGSRDEQFF
TRBJ1-5	TRBV7-2	-	15	-	TGTGCCAGCAGCAGAGAGGGGTTCCCTAATCAGCCCCAGCATTTT	CASSREGFPNQPQHF
TRBJ2-2	TRBV7-3	-	14	-	TGTGCCAGCAGCTTAGGGACGACAGCCGGGGAGCTGTTTTTT	CASSLGTTAGELFF
TRBJ2-1	TRBV18	-	17	-	TGTGCCAGCTCACCACCAAACCTCCGACAGACCGGTAATGAGCAGTTCTTC	CASSPPNLRQTGNEQFF
TRBJ2-2	TRBV5-8	-	16	-	TGTGCCAGCAGCTCGCGGGGAACAGGGAACACCGGGGAGCTGTTTTTT	CASSSRGTGNTGELFF
TRBJ2-5	TRBV27	few	15	TRBD2	TGTGCCAGCAGTTCCAAGACTAGCGGGAAGGAGACCCAGTACTTC	CASSSKTSGKETQYF
TRBJ1-2	TRBV27	once	12	-	TGTGCCAGCAAGGGGGCTAACTATGGCTACACCTTC	CASKGANYGYTF
TRBJ1-1	TRBV7-3	once	13	-	TGTGCCAGCAGCACGGACAGGAACACTGAAGCTTTCTTT	CASSTDRNTEAFF
TRBJ1-1	TRBV7-9	-	14	-	TGTGCCAGCAGCGGGGGCGGGACAACAGTTGAAGCTTTCTTT	CASSGGGTTVEAFF
TRBJ1-2	TRBV15	once	16	-	TGTGCCACCAGCAGAGAAGTGGGGCGGGGGGATTATGGCTACACCTTC	CATSREVGRGDYGYTF
TRBJ2-1	TRBV24-1	-	15	-	TGTGCCACCAGTGATGCTGGGGGTCCCTACAATGAGCAGTTCTTC	CATSDAGGPYNEQFF
TRBJ1-4	TRBV9	few	20	TRBD1	TGTGCCAGCAGCGCCGAGGCCGGGACAGGGGTCCTTATTACTAATGAAAAACTGTTTTTT	CASSAEAGTGVLITNEKLFF
TRBJ1-2	TRBV29-1	few	15	TRBD1	TGCAGCGTTGTACCCGGGACAGGGGTGGGCTATGGCTACACCTTC	CSVVPGTGVGYGYTF
TRBJ1-6	TRBV2	-	13	-	TGTGCCAGTAAGGACATCAATAATTCACCCCTCCACTTT	CASKDINNSPLHF
TRBJ1-5	TRBV7-2	-	15	-	TGTGCCAGCAGCTTAGGGCAGGGGAGCAATCAGCCCCAGCATTTT	CASSLGQGSNQPQHF
TRBJ2-1	TRBV5-6	-	15	TRBD1	TGTGCCAGCATCCCCGGGACAGGGGGTTTCAATGAGCAGTTCTTC	CASIPGTGGFNEQFF
TRBJ2-1	TRBV19	-	14	TRBD2	TGTGCCAGTAGTATACTAGCGGGAGTAGGTGAGCAGTTCTTC	CASSILAGVGEQFF
TRBJ2-3	TRBV7-2	once	16	TRBD2	TGTGCCAGCAGCTTAGCCTCGACTAGCGGTTCCGGATCGCAGTATTTT	CASSLASTSGSGSQYF
TRBJ1-4	TRBV25-1	-	13	-	TGTGCCAGCAGTGAGTGGCCGAGTGGAAAACTGTTTTTT	CASSEWPSGKLFF
TRBJ2-1	TRBV5-8	-	15	-	TGTGCCAGCAGCCCACTAGTCTCCTCGGCGGGTGAGCAGTTCTTC	CASSPLVSSAGEQFF
TRBJ1-1	TRBV5-1	-	12	-	TGCGCCAGCAGCTTGTTTGACACTGAAGCTTTCTTT	CASSLFDTEAFF
TRBJ2-3	TRBV7-3	-	14	-	TGTGCCAGCAGCTTAGGGCTAGCTGCAGATACGCAGTATTTT	CASSLGLAADTQYF
TRBJ2-2	TRBV27	-	15	-	TGTGCCAGCAGTTTTGACGCGGGGAGCACCGGGGAGCTGTTTTTT	CASSFDAGSTGELFF
TRBJ1-2	TRBV9	-	14	-	TGTGCCAGCAGCGTAGATAGGCGGAATTATGGCTACACCTTC	CASSVDRRNYGYTF
TRBJ1-3	TRBV19	-	14	-	TGTGCCAGTAACAGACAGTTTTCTGGAAACACCATATATTTT	CASNRQFSGNTIYF
TRBJ2-5	TRBV11-2	-	16	-	TGTGCCAGCAGCTTGGCCCGGGATGCGAGGCCAGAGACCCAGTACTTC	CASSLARDARPETQYF
TRBJ1-5	TRBV21-1	-	15	-	TGTGCCAGCAGCCCCCGGGAACAGGTCAATCAGCCCCAGCATTTT	CASSPREQVNQPQHF
TRBJ2-7	TRBV18	-	13	TRBD2	TGTGCCAGCTCACCGGGACTAGAGAACGAGCAGTACTTC	CASSPGLENEQYF
TRBJ1-2	TRBV2	-	11	TRBD1	TGTGCCAGCAGTGGGGACAGCCGACTCCTCTTC	CASSGDSRLLF